This passage covers 25 T cell receptor beta chains from one sample sequenced in a study of OX40 agonist ivuxolimab in advanced cancers. Library preparation used the immunoSEQ multiplex PCR assay. Sourced from immuneACCESS, this table was stored by TCRdb with only in-frame sequences that have V and J called. A share of the clones is absent; for the studies checked, an unresolved V gene accounts for under half, and the remainder has no known explanation. The sample table holds tens of thousands of clones, of which roughly nine tenths were seen once. In total, the top ten clones hold 0.31% of the sample. The input for sequencing was CD4+ or CD8+ T cells sorted from blood, taken in a trial of the OX40 agonist ivuxolimab. These TCRs come from an adult with an advanced solid tumor such as melanoma, head and neck, liver or kidney cancer.

The chain combines TRBV7-2 with TRBJ1-5; D remains ambiguous. V was trimmed by 1 base and J by 0 bases, leaving 7 bases between them. The CDR3 is 15 residues long. The germline V gene encodes CDR1 SGHTA and CDR2 FQGNSA. The CDR3 coding sequence is TGTGCCAGCAGCTTAGGGAGTTATAGCAATCAGCCCCAGCATTTT. Residues: CASSLGSYSNQPQHF.

The CDR3 DNA reads as TGTGCCAGCCAGGGACAGAATCAGCCCCAGCATTTT. It yields the protein CASQGQNQPQHF. The rearrangement joins TRBV21-1 to TRBJ1-5; TRBD1, the D gene given by the table, was not confirmed from the DNA. TRBV21-1 is flagged as a pseudogene. The CDR3 loop spans 12 amino acids.

The chain employs TRBV1 and TRBJ2-7; the D segment call TRBD2 is taken from the table without a DNA check. TRBV1 is assigned pseudogene status. This CDR3 region has 11 residues. The CDR3 sequence: CTSSQEYEQYF. The CDR3 nucleotides read TGCACCAGCAGCCAGGAGTACGAGCAGTACTTC.

The rearrangement uses TRBV28 and TRBJ2-7; a possible D gene is TRBD2 (5 bases). The germline V gene encodes CDR1 MDHEN and CDR2 SYDVKM. Trimming took off 7 bases at V and 0 bases at J, with 7 bases between the two ends. The CDR3 has 12 amino acids. CDR3 loop: CASNRDSYEQYF. CDR3 sequence (DNA): TGTGCCAGCAACCGGGACTCCTACGAGCAGTACTTC.

The chain combines TRBV15 with TRBJ1-4; D is unclear. Germline CDR1 LNHNV, CDR2 YYDKDF (reference sequence). The CDR3 has 15 amino acids. Trimming took 0 bases from V and 8 from J, leaving 13 bases between them. The CDR3 DNA is TGTGCCACCAGCAGAGATCCCGGGAATTTGGAAAAACTGTTTTTT. Translated: CATSRDPGNLEKLFF. Together with reference TRBV15 and TRBJ1-4, the CDR3 gives the full variable domain: DAMVIQNPRYQVTQFGKPVTLSCSQTLNHNVMYWYQQKSSQAPKLLFHYYDKDFNNEADTPDNFQSRRPNTSFCFLDIRSPGLGDTAMYLCATSRDPGNLEKLFFGSGTQLSVL.

V usage is TRBV5-4 and J usage is TRBJ2-1; D gene uncertain. V dropped 0 bases and J dropped 3 bases, with 1 base sitting between them. The CDR3 spans 12 residues. Germline V gene data show CDR1 as SGHNT and CDR2 as YYREEE (reference sequence). Written as DNA, the CDR3 is TGTGCCAGCAGCTTGGACTACAATGAGCAGTTCTTC. Translating it yields CASSLDYNEQFF.

A single count supports this clone. This rearrangement joins TRBV6-5 to TRBJ1-1; the match to TRBD1 covers 8 bases. Trimming cost V 5 bases and J 4 bases; bases outside gene matches: 6. The CDR3 contains 14 residues. Germline V gives CDR1 MNHEY, CDR2 SVGAGI. Written as DNA, the CDR3 is TGTGCCAGCAGTATACAGGGGGTTAGCACTGAAGCTTTCTTT. Translating gives CASSIQGVSTEAFF.

This chain links TRBV19 with TRBJ1-2; tentatively, D is TRBD1 (5 bases). CDR1 is LNHDA and CDR2 is SQIVND in the germline V gene (reference sequence). V was cut by 3 bases and J by 1 base, with 15 bases left in between. This CDR3 is built from 16 residues. CDR3 bases: TGTGCCAGTAGTATTGGAAGGGGACCGAATAACTATGGCTACACCTTC. Protein sequence: CASSIGRGPNNYGYTF.

J is TRBJ1-4 and V is TRBV6-5; 9 bases align to TRBD1. Looked up from germline, CDR1 is MNHEY and CDR2 is SVGAGI. J was trimmed by 8 bases and V by 4 bases; bases with no gene match: 5. CDR3 length: 14 amino acids. CDR3 nucleotides: TGTGCCAGCAGTTTACAGGGGGCGTCCGAAAAACTGTTTTTT. It yields the protein CASSLQGASEKLFF.

The J gene is TRBJ2-7, the V gene TRBV10-2, with D possibly being TRBD1 (6 bases). Germline V lookup: CDR1 WSHSY, CDR2 SAAADI. CDR3 size: 14 residues. V gave up 1 base and J gave up 5 bases, with 12 bases separating them. The DNA of the CDR3 is TGCGCCAGCAGTGAGTATGGGACAAGAGACGAGCAGTACTTC. This gives the protein CASSEYGTRDEQYF.

The genes are TRBV27 and TRBJ2-1, with D possibly being TRBD2 (6 bases). The CDR3 runs 17 residues. V was cut by 5 bases and J by 4 bases, with 21 bases left in between. CDR1 and CDR2 (germline): MNHEY, SMNVEV (reference sequence). CDR3 coding DNA: TGTGCCAGCAGTCCCGCCCCCGTAGCGGAGCCTTACAATGAGCAGTTCTTC. The encoded protein is CASSPAPVAEPYNEQFF.

This chain connects TRBV11-2 to TRBJ2-1; 9 bases align to TRBD2. Germline V gives CDR1 SGHAT, CDR2 FQNNGV. The CDR3 is 17 amino acids. Unmatched junction bases numbered 15, after V lost 3 bases and J lost 9 bases. CDR3 in amino acids: CASSFGAGGPRGIEQFF. The DNA for the CDR3 is TGTGCCAGCAGCTTCGGGGCGGGAGGGCCACGAGGGATTGAGCAGTTCTTC.

The chain is built from TRBV2 and TRBJ1-2, with D tentatively TRBD1 (5 bases). Looked up from germline, CDR1 is SNHLY and CDR2 is FYNNEI. Trimming removed 2 bases from V and 4 bases from J, with 11 bases in between. The CDR3 is 14 residues long. The CDR3 DNA reads as TGTGCCAGCAGTGAAACGACAGTCATCTATGGCTACACCTTC. This sequence encodes CASSETTVIYGYTF.

Of note for this clone: The limits of the CDR3 on the DNA are not certain, so only TCRdb's listed CDR3 is given. The chain is built from TRBV7-8 and TRBJ1-4; the table's D call of TRBD1 was not tested on the DNA. The germline V gene encodes CDR1 SGHVS and CDR2 FQNEAQ. The CDR3 adds up to 15 amino acids, both ends counted. The CDR3 sequence is CASSLVGQGTGEVFF.

The gene calls are TRBV5-1 and TRBJ1-2, with TRBD1 matching 10 bases. The CDR3 runs 15 residues. J lost 2 bases, V lost 4 bases, and 5 bases had no gene match. Germline assignment: CDR1 SGHRS and CDR2 YFSETQ. CDR3 protein: CASSPGTGENYGYTF. DNA of the CDR3: TGCGCCAGCAGCCCCGGGACAGGGGAGAACTATGGCTACACCTTC.

The V gene is TRBV29-1, the J gene TRBJ2-7; TRBD1 aligns across 10 bases. This CDR3 has 15 residues. CDR1 SQVTM and CDR2 ANQGSEA come from the germline V gene. V gave up 4 bases and J gave up 1 base; unmatched junction bases: 7. Written as DNA, the CDR3 is TGCAGCGTTGTGGGGACAGGGGCCGGGTCCTACGAGCAGTACTTC. Translation: CSVVGTGAGSYEQYF.

This clone was found once. The gene calls are TRBV5-6 and TRBJ2-1, with D unclear. Between the trimmed V and J ends, which lost 0 bases and 6 bases, there was a span of 13 bases. The germline CDR1 and CDR2 sequences are SGHDT and YYEEEE. This CDR3 has 15 residues. The CDR3 coding sequence is TGTGCCAGCAGCTTGGGGCCCCTAGGGTCCAATGAGCAGTTCTTC. Amino acid sequence: CASSLGPLGSNEQFF.

V is TRBV6-6 and J is TRBJ2-1; no clear D. Germline V gene lookup returns CDR1 MNHNY and CDR2 SVGAGI (reference sequence). Trimming stripped 0 bases from V and 9 bases from J, with 15 bases between. CDR3 length: 15 amino acids. DNA for the CDR3: TGTGCCAGCAGTTACTCCAGTCAACTCCTGGGTGAGCAGTTCTTC. Its protein product is CASSYSSQLLGEQFF.

The V and J genes are TRBV28 and TRBJ1-6, with a possible D match to TRBD1 (6 bases). This CDR3 spans 15 amino acids. CDR1 and CDR2 (germline): MDHEN, SYDVKM. The V end was cut by 4 bases, the J end by 5 bases, with 12 bases between. The CDR3 region has the DNA TGTGCCAGCAGTTCGCAGGGGAGCAATAATTCACCCCTCCACTTT. Translating gives CASSSQGSNNSPLHF.

The chain couples TRBV18 to TRBJ2-1; D is unresolved. This CDR3 has 15 residues. Germline CDR1 is KGHSH and CDR2 is LQKENI. V lost 1 base to trimming and J lost 3 bases, with 10 bases between them. The CDR3 sequence: CASSPLEAGYNEQFF. For the CDR3, the DNA is TGTGCCAGCTCACCACTCGAGGCAGGCTACAATGAGCAGTTCTTC.

Here the CDR3 DNA reads TGTGCCAGTACAATAAGGGCGAACACCGGGGAGCTGTTTTTT. Translating gives CASTIRANTGELFF. This chain links TRBV19 with TRBJ2-2, with D unclear. The CDR3 covers 14 residues. CDR1 and CDR2 (germline): LNHDA, SQIVND (reference sequence). V was cut by 7 bases and J by 0 bases, with 9 bases left in between.

The gene calls are TRBV7-3 and TRBJ2-2; D gene unclear. This CDR3 has 14 amino acids. The ends were cut back, 5 bases at V and 6 bases at J, with 13 bases in the middle. Germline-derived CDR1 and CDR2 are SGHTA and FQGTGA. Here the CDR3 DNA reads TGTGCCAGCAGCCAGATTGTTGGGGCCGGGGAGCTGTTTTTT. Translating it yields CASSQIVGAGELFF.

The chain combines TRBV6-4 with TRBJ2-6; D gene uncertain. Germline V gives CDR1 MRHNA, CDR2 SNTAGT. V lost 2 bases to trimming and J lost 2 bases, with 13 bases between them. The length of the CDR3 is 17 residues. The CDR3 is CASSDGFTAAGANVLTF. CDR3 DNA sequence: TGTGCCAGCAGTGACGGTTTTACAGCCGCTGGGGCCAACGTCCTGACTTTC.

This clone showed up just once. The chain recombines TRBV6-5 with TRBJ2-5, with D uncertain. Between the trimmed V and J ends, which lost 6 bases and 1 base, there was a span of 3 bases. The CDR3 contains 11 residues. Germline CDR1 reads MNHEY; CDR2 reads SVGAGI. CDR3 coding DNA: TGTGCCAGCAGCATCCAAGAGACCCAGTACTTC. This encodes CASSIQETQYF.

This CDR3 is CASSLTDRAEAFF. The CDR3, as DNA: TGTGCCAGCAGCTTAACCGACCGGGCTGAAGCTTTCTTT. V and J are TRBV5-4 and TRBJ1-1; D unresolved. Looked up from germline, CDR1 is SGHNT and CDR2 is YYREEE (reference sequence). The V end was cut by 2 bases, the J end by 6 bases, with 11 bases between. This CDR3 is 13 amino acids long.